These 14 T cell receptor beta chains originate from one sample sequenced in a study of T cell responses to AZD1222 COVID-19 vaccine. Using immunoSEQ multiplex PCR, the repertoire was profiled, and TCRdb retains in-frame clones only, with some absent. Here the sample spans around 130,000 clones, about 90% being singletons. Sample: peripheral blood, taken 28 days after the second dose of the MenACWY control vaccine. The source of these receptors is an adult who received the MenACWY meningococcal vaccine as a control.

The rearrangement links TRBV12-3 or TRBV12-4 to TRBJ2-2, with D perhaps matching TRBD1 (5 bases). The germline V and J ends were trimmed by 6 bases and 4 bases, with 9 bases remaining between them. This CDR3 spans 13 amino acids. CDR3 DNA sequence: TGTGCCAGCAGCCCAAGGGGCACCGGGGAGCTGTTTTTT. Amino acid sequence: CASSPRGTGELFF.

This clone was found once. The chain is built from TRBV7-9 and TRBJ2-5, with 7 bases matching TRBD2. This CDR3 is built from 17 residues. V lost 2 bases and J lost 1; bases outside the gene matches: 10. The V gene's germline CDR1 is SEHNR and CDR2 FQNEAQ (reference sequence). The CDR3 DNA reads TGTGCCAGCAGCTTACTTCGCTCGGGCGGGAGCCAAGAGACCCAGTACTTC. It specifies CASSLLRSGGSQETQYF.

The V and J genes are TRBV6-1 and TRBJ1-1, with D perhaps TRBD1 (6 bases). There are 13 residues in the CDR3. Per germline, CDR1 MNHNS and CDR2 SASEGT. The V end lost 3 bases, the J end lost 5 bases, and 10 bases lay between the germline ends. The DNA of the CDR3 is TGTGCCAGCAGTGAGGAGGGGGGGACTGAAGCTTTCTTT. Its protein product is CASSEEGGTEAFF.

The V and J genes are TRBV7-2 and TRBJ2-3; tentatively, D is TRBD2 (6 bases). V shed 1 base and J shed 6 bases, with 11 bases lying between them. The CDR3 runs 14 residues. The germline CDR1 and CDR2 sequences are SGHTA and FQGNSA. CDR3 coding DNA: TGTGCCAGCAGCTTAGAGTGGCTAGCGGATACGCAGTATTTT. It yields the protein CASSLEWLADTQYF. The full variable domain, with the rest looked up from reference TRBV7-2 and TRBJ2-3, is GAGVSQSPSNKVTEKGKDVELRCDPISGHTALYWYRQSLGQGLEFLIYFQGNSAPDKSGLPSDRFSAERTGGSVSTLTIQRTQQEDSAVYLCASSLEWLADTQYFGPGTRLTVL.

This clone was observed once. This chain links TRBV5-1 with TRBJ2-6; D may be TRBD1 (6 bases). Germline lookup yields CDR1 SGHRS and CDR2 YFSETQ. The CDR3 length is 15 residues. V lost 4 bases and J 4 bases, leaving 12 bases between the germline ends. For the CDR3, the DNA is TGCGCCAGCAGCCCAAACAGGGCCGGGGCCAACGTCCTGACTTTC. It translates to CASSPNRAGANVLTF.

The chain joins TRBV6-5 to TRBJ2-2; D gene uncertain. CDR3 length: 12 residues. Germline-derived CDR1 and CDR2 are MNHEY and SVGAGI. V dropped 6 bases and J dropped 3 bases, with 5 bases sitting between them. CDR3 region: CASSRDTGELFF. Written as DNA, the CDR3 is TGTGCCAGCAGCCGAGACACCGGGGAGCTGTTTTTT.

V and J are TRBV10-3 and TRBJ2-3; D might be TRBD1 (5 bases). The V end was cut by 10 bases, the J end by 4 bases, with 15 bases between. The V gene's germline CDR1 is ENHRY and CDR2 SYGVKD. There are 13 residues in the CDR3. The DNA of the CDR3 is TGTGCCACCGCTGGGGCTGGGGCAGATACGCAGTATTTT. Translating it yields CATAGAGADTQYF.

CDR3 nucleotide sequence: TGTGCCAGCAGTCCTTCCGCGGGACCCCCGGGGGCCCAGTACTTC. Residues: CASSPSAGPPGAQYF. This chain links TRBV27 with TRBJ2-5, with D possibly matching TRBD2 (6 bases). Between the trimmed V and J ends, which lost 5 bases and 9 bases, there was a span of 22 bases. The CDR3 covers 15 residues. The germline gives CDR1 MNHEY, CDR2 SMNVEV (reference sequence).

The V gene is TRBV2, the J gene TRBJ2-3; D is ambiguous. The CDR3 loop spans 14 amino acids. Trimming pared 7 bases from V and 3 bases from J, leaving 14 bases between. Germline assignment: CDR1 SNHLY and CDR2 FYNNEI. DNA of the CDR3: TGTGCCAGCACCGAGTTCCCCTGGACAGATACGCAGTATTTT. Amino acid sequence: CASTEFPWTDTQYF.

The chain is built from TRBV20-1 and TRBJ2-2; D is uncertain. The CDR3 has 12 residues. Germline V gene lookup returns CDR1 DFQATT and CDR2 SNEGSKA (reference sequence). V was pared by 3 bases and J by 5 bases, with 7 bases between. The CDR3 is CSASYKTGELFF. CDR3 in DNA: TGCAGTGCTAGTTATAAGACCGGGGAGCTGTTTTTT.

V gene TRBV5-4 combines with J gene TRBJ2-7; no definite D call. V was shortened by 4 bases and J by 4 bases, with 12 bases between the two germline ends. The CDR3 runs to 13 residues. The germline V gene has CDR1 SGHNT and CDR2 YYREEE (reference sequence). The chain's CDR3 is CASSQAQAYEQYF. The DNA for the CDR3 is TGTGCCAGCAGCCAGGCCCAGGCATACGAGCAGTACTTC.

The chain is built from TRBV2 and TRBJ1-5; 8 bases align to TRBD1. The CDR3 has 13 amino acids. Per the germline V gene, CDR1 is SNHLY and CDR2 is FYNNEI. V was clipped by 9 bases and J by 2 bases; unmatched bases: 3. The CDR3 reads CASKDRGNQPQHF. The CDR3 nucleotides are TGTGCCAGTAAGGACAGGGGCAATCAGCCCCAGCATTTT.

This chain joins TRBV6-2 or TRBV6-3 and TRBJ1-1; D not certain. The CDR3 has 15 amino acids. V gave up 5 bases and J gave up 0 bases, with 13 bases separating them. The germline V gene has CDR1 MNHEY and CDR2 SVGEGT. This CDR3 is CASSPSPTMNTEAFF. The CDR3 nucleotides are TGTGCCAGCAGTCCCTCCCCCACCATGAACACTGAAGCTTTCTTT.

The genes are TRBV14 and TRBJ2-3, with D uncertain. V lost 0 bases to trimming and J lost 1 base, with 14 bases between them. The CDR3 runs to 17 residues. Germline-derived CDR1 and CDR2 are SGHDN and FVKESK. The CDR3 nucleotides read TGTGCCAGCAGCCAAGATATAGGAAGGGCCGGCACAGATACGCAGTATTTT. Its protein is CASSQDIGRAGTDTQYF.